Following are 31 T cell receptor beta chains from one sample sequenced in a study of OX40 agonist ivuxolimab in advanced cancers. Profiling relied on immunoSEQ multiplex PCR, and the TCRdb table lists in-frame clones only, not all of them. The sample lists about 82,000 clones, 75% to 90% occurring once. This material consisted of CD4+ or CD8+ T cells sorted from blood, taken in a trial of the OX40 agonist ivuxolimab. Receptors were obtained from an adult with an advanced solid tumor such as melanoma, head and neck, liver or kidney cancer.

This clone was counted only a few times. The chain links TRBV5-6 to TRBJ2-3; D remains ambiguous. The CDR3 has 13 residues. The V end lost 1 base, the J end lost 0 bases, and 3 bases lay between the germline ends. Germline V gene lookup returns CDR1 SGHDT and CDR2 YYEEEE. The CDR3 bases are TGTGCCAGCAGCTTGACTAGCACAGATACGCAGTATTTT. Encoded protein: CASSLTSTDTQYF.

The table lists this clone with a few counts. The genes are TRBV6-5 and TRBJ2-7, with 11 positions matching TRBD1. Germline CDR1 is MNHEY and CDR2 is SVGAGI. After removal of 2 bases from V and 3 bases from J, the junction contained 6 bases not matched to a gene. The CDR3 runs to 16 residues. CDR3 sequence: CASSYLGQGVHYEQYF. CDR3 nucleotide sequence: TGTGCCAGCAGTTACCTGGGACAGGGGGTCCACTACGAGCAGTACTTC.

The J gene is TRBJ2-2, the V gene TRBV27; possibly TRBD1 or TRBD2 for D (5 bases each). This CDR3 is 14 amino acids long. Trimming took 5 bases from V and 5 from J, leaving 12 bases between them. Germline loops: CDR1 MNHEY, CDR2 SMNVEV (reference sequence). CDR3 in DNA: TGTGCCAGCAGTCCCGGGTGGGGGACCGGGGAGCTGTTTTTT. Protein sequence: CASSPGWGTGELFF.

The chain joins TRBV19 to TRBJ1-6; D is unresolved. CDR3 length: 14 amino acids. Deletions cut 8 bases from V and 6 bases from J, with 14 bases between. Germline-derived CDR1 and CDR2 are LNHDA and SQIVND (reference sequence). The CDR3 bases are TGTGCCAGTTTGGAGCGCTTGCCTAATTCACCCCTCCACTTT. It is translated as CASLERLPNSPLHF.

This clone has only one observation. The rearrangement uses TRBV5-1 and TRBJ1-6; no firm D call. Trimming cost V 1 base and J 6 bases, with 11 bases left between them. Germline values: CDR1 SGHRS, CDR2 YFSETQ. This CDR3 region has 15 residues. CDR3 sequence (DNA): TGCGCCAGCAGCTTGTTTGGGGAAGGTAATTCACCCCTCCACTTT. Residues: CASSLFGEGNSPLHF.

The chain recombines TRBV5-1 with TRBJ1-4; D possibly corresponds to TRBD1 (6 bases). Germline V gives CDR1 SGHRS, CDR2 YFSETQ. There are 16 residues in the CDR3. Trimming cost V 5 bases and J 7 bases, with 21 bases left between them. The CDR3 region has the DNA TGCGCCAGCAGAGACCTGGGGGCAGGTAGAGGTGAAAAACTGTTTTTT. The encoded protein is CASRDLGAGRGEKLFF.

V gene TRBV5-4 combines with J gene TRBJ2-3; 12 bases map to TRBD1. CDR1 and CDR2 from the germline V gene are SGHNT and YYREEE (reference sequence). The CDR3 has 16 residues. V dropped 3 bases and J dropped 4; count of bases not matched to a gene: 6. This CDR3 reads CASSSAGTGGADTQYF. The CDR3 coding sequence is TGTGCCAGCAGCTCCGCCGGGACAGGGGGCGCAGATACGCAGTATTTT.

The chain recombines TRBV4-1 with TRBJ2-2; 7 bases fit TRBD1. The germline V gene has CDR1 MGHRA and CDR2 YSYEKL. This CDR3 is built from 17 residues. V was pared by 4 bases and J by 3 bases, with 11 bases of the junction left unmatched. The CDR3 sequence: CASSRFEDRSDTGELFF. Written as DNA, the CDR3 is TGCGCCAGCAGCCGCTTTGAGGACAGGTCGGACACCGGGGAGCTGTTTTTT.

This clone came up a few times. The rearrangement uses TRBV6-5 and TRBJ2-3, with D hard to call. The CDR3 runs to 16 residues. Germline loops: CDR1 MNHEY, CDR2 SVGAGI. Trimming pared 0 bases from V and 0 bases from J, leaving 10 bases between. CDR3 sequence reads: CASSYSSPGSTDTQYF. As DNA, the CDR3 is TGTGCCAGCAGTTACTCAAGCCCTGGGAGCACAGATACGCAGTATTTT.

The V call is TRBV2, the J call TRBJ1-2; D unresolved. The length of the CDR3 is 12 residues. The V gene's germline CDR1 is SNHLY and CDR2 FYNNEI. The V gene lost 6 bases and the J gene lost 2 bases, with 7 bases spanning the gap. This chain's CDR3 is CASRGQNYGYTF. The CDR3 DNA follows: TGTGCCAGCAGGGGCCAGAACTATGGCTACACCTTC. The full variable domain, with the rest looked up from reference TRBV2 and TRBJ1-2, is EPEVTQTPSHQVTQMGQEVILRCVPISNHLYFYWYRQILGQKVEFLVSFYNNEISEKSEIFDDQFSVERPDGSNFTLKIRSTKLEDSAMYFCASRGQNYGYTFGSGTRLTVV.

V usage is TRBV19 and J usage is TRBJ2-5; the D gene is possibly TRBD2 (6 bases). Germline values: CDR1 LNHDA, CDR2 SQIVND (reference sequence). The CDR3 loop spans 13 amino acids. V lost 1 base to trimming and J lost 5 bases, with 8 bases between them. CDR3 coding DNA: TGTGCCAGTAGTATAGGTGGGGGGGAGACCCAGTACTTC. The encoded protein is CASSIGGGETQYF.

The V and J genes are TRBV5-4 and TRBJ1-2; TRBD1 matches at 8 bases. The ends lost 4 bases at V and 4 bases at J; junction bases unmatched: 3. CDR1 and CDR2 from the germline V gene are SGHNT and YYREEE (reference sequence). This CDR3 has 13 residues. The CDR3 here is CASSPGTGYGYTF. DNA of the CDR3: TGTGCCAGCAGCCCCGGGACAGGCTATGGCTACACCTTC.

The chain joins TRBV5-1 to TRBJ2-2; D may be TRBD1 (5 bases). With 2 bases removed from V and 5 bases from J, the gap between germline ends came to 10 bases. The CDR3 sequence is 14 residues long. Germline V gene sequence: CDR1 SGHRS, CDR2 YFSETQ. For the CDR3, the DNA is TGCGCCAGCAGCTTAAGGGGTCATACCGGGGAGCTGTTTTTT. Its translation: CASSLRGHTGELFF.

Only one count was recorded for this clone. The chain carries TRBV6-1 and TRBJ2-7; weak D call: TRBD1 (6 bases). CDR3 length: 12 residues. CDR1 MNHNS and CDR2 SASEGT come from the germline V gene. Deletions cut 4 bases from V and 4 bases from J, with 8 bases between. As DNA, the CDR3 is TGTGCCAGCAGTGGGACAGAATACGAGCAGTACTTC. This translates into CASSGTEYEQYF.

The CDR3 sequence: CASSLPGLMNTEAFF. CDR3 nucleotide sequence: TGTGCCAGCAGCTTGCCAGGGCTCATGAACACTGAAGCTTTCTTT. The chain has TRBV5-4 and TRBJ1-1, with D possibly being TRBD1 (5 bases). This CDR3 has 15 amino acids. Between the trimmed V and J ends, which lost 1 base and 0 bases, there was a span of 10 bases. Germline CDR1 and CDR2: SGHNT and YYREEE (reference sequence).

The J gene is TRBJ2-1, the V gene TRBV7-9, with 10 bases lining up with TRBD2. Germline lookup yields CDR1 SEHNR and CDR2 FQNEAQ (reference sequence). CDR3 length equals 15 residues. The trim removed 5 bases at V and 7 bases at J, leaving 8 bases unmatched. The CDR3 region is CASSQSGGAPNEQFF. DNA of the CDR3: TGTGCCAGCAGCCAAAGCGGGGGGGCACCGAATGAGCAGTTCTTC.

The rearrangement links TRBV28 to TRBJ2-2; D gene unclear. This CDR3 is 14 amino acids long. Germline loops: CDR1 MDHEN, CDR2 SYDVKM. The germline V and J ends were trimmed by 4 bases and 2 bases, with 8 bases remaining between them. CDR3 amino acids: CASSSPANTGELFF. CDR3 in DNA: TGTGCCAGCAGTTCGCCCGCCAACACCGGGGAGCTGTTTTTT.

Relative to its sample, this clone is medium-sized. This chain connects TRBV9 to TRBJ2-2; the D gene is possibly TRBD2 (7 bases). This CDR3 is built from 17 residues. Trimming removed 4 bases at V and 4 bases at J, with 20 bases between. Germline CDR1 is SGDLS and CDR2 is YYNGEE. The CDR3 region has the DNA TGTGCCAGCAGCCTACCTAGCGGCAGGGGTTCCACCGGGGAGCTGTTTTTT. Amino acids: CASSLPSGRGSTGELFF.

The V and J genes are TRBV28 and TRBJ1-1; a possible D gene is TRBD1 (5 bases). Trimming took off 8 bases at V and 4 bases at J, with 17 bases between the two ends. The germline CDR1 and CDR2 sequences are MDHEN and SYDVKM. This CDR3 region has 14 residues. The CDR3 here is CASFFEGRATEAFF. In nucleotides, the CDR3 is TGTGCCAGCTTTTTCGAGGGCAGGGCCACTGAAGCTTTCTTT.

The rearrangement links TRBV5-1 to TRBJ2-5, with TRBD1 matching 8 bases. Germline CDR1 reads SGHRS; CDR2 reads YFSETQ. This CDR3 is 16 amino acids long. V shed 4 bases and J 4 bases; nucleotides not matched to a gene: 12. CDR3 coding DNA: TGCGCCAGCAGCCCGGGACAGGACCAAGTCCCAGAGACCCAGTACTTC. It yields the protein CASSPGQDQVPETQYF. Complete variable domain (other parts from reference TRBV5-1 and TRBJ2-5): KAGVTQTPRYLIKTRGQQVTLSCSPISGHRSVSWYQQTPGQGLQFLFEYFSETQRNKGNFPGRFSGRQFSNSRSEMNVSTLELGDSALYLCASSPGQDQVPETQYFGPGTRLLVL.

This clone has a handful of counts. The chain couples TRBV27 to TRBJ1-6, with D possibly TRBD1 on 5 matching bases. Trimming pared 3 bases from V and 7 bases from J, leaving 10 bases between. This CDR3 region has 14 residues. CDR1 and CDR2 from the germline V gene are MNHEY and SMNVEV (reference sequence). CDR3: CASSFSGGNSPLHF. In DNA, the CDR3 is TGTGCCAGCAGTTTCTCTGGGGGAAATTCACCCCTCCACTTT.

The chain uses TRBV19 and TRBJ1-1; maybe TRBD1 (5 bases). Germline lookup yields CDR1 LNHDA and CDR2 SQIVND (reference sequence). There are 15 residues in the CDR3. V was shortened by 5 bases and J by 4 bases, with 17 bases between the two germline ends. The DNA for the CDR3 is TGTGCCAGTAGTTCGGGCAGGGCTGGGGTCACTGAAGCTTTCTTT. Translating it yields CASSSGRAGVTEAFF.

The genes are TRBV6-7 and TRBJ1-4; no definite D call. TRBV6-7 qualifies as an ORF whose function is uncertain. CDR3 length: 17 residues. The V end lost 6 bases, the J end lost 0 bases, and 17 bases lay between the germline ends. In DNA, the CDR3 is TGTGCCAGCAGCCGACGACGAACAAGGCCAACTAATGAAAAACTGTTTTTT. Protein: CASSRRRTRPTNEKLFF.

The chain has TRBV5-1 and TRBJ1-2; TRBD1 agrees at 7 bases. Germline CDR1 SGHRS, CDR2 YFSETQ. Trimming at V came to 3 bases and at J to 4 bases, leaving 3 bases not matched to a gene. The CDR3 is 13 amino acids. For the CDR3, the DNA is TGCGCCAGCAGCTGGGGACAGAGCTATGGCTACACCTTC. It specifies CASSWGQSYGYTF.

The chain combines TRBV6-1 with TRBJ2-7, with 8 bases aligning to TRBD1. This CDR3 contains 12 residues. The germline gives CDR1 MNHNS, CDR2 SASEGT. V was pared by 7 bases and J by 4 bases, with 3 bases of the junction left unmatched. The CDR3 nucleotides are TGTGCCAGCACTCGACAGGGGTACGAGCAGTACTTC. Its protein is CASTRQGYEQYF.

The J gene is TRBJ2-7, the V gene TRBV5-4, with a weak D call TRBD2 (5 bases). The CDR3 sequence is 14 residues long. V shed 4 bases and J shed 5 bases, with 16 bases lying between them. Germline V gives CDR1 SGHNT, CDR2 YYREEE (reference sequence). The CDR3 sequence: CASSPEIGVHEQYF. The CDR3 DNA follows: TGTGCCAGCAGCCCGGAGATCGGGGTCCACGAGCAGTACTTC.

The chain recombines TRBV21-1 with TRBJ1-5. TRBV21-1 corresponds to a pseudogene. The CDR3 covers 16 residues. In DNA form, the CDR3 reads TGTGCCAGCAGCAAAGAAGTACTGGGGACCAATCAGCCCCAGCATTTT. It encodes CASSKEVLGTNQPQHF.

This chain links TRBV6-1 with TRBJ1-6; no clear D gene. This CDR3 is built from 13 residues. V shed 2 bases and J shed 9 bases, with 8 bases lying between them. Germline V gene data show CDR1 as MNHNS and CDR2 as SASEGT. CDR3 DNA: TGTGCCAGCAGTGAAACGAGTCTTTCACCCCTCCACTTT. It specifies CASSETSLSPLHF.

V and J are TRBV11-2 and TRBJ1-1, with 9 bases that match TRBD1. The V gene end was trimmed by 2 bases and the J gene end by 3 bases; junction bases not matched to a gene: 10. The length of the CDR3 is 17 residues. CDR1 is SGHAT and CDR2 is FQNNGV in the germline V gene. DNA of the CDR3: TGTGCCAGCAGCTTATTTCGGCTCCGGGACAGGGACACTGAAGCTTTCTTT. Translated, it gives CASSLFRLRDRDTEAFF. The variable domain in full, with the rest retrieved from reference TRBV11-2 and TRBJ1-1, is EAGVAQSPRYKIIEKRQSVAFWCNPISGHATLYWYQQILGQGPKLLIQFQNNGVVDDSQLPKDRFSAERLKGVDSTLKIQPAKLEDSAVYLCASSLFRLRDRDTEAFFGQGTRLTVV.

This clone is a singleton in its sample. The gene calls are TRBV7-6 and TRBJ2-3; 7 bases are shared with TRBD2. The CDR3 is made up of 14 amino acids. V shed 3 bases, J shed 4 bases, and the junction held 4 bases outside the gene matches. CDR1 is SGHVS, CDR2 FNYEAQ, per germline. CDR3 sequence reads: CASSFGLDADTQYF. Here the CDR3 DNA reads TGTGCCAGCAGCTTTGGACTAGATGCAGATACGCAGTATTTT.

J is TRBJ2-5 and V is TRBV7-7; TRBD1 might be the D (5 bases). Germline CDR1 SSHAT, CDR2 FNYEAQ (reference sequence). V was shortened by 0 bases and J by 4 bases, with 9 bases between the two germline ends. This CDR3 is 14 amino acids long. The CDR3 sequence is CASSLAGQSETQYF. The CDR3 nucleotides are TGTGCCAGCAGCTTAGCGGGGCAATCAGAGACCCAGTACTTC.